This TCR beta chain was profiled in a study of Ad26.COV2.S vaccination and SARS-CoV-2 variants. The CDR3 sequence is 12 residues long. Looked up from germline, CDR1 is PRHDT and CDR2 is FYEKMQ (reference sequence). V was pared by 5 bases and J by 4 bases, with 8 bases between. The treatment denotes: around 19 received Ad26.COV2.S at low or high dose, single or two shots; about 5 received placebo; per-sample allocation not given. Samples analyzed were those drawn on day 63 after the first vaccine or placebo injection. Assay: immunoSEQ multiplex PCR; the TCRdb copy retains only in-frame clones and omits some. Of around 450,000 clones detected, roughly nine tenths appear once; the ten largest clones hold 1.7%.

The TCR comes from a person aged 18-65 years who received the Ad26.COV2.S COVID-19 vaccine or a placebo. This sample comprised peripheral blood, obtained in a trial of Ad26.COV2.S vaccine versus placebo. V usage is TRBV13 and J usage is TRBJ1-2; D unresolved. DNA of the CDR3: TGTGCCAGCAGCCTCACGTCCTATGGCTACACCTTC. Protein product: CASSLTSYGYTF.